This T cell receptor (beta chain) was captured by sequencing in a study of blood T cell repertoires in COVID-19. Overall study: COVID-19 samples, acute and convalescent, were from the United States, Italy and Spain. T cells, B-cell-depleted T cells, or PBMCs supplied cDNA or gDNA.

The CDR3 has 16 residues. CDR1 is MNHEY and CDR2 is SVGEGT in the germline V gene. J lost 2 bases, V lost 6 bases, and 6 bases had no gene match. How the authors handled the data: Estimation of nucleated cell counts was performed using reference gene primer amplification. The protocol was immunoSEQ multiplex PCR, while the TCRdb copy is restricted to in-frame clones and leaves out a portion. The V and J calls and clone size were taken over from that table, and D and trimming were inferred from the DNA. The sample gives 75,000 to 100,000 clones, about 86% of which show up once; approximately 15% is in the top ten.

The sequenced material came from peripheral blood. The chain couples TRBV6-2 or TRBV6-3 to TRBJ2-3, with 12 bases lining up with TRBD2. The TCR sequence derives from a human donor in a cohort sampled during active COVID-19. This chain's CDR3 is CASSLGLAGLTDTQYF. The DNA of the CDR3 is TGTGCCAGCAGCCTCGGACTAGCGGGGCTCACAGATACGCAGTATTTT.